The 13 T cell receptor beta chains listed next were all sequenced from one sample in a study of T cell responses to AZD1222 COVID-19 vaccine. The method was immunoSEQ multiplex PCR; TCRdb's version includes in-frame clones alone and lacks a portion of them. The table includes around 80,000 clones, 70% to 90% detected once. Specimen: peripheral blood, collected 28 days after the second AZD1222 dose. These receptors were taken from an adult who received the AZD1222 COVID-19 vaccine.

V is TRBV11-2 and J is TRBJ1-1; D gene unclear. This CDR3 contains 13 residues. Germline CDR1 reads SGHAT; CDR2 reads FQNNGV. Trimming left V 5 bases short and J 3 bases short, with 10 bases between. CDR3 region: CASSTSLDTEAFF. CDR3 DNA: TGTGCCAGCAGCACCTCGTTGGACACTGAAGCTTTCTTT.

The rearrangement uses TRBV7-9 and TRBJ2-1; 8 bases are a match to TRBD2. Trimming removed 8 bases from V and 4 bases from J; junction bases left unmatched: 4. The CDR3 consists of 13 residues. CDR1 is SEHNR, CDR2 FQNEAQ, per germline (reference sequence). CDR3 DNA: TGTGCCAGCGTGCGGGAGGCATACAATGAGCAGTTCTTC. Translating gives CASVREAYNEQFF.

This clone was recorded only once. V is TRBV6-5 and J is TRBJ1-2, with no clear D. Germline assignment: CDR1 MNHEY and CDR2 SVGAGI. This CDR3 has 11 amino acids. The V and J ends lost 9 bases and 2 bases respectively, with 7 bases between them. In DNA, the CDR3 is TGTGCCAGTGGCCAGAACTATGGCTACACCTTC. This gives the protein CASGQNYGYTF.

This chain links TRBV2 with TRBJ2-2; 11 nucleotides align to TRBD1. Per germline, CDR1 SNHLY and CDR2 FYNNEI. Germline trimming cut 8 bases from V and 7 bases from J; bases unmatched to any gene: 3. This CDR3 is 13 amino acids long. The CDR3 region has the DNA TGTGCCAGCCGGGGACAGGGGGGCGGGGAGCTGTTTTTT. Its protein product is CASRGQGGGELFF.

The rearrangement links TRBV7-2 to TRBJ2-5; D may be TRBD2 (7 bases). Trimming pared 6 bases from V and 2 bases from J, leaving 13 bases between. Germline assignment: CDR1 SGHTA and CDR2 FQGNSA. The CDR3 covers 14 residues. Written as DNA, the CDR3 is TGTGCCAGCAGTTACGGGGGGCCGCAAGAGACCCAGTACTTC. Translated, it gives CASSYGGPQETQYF.

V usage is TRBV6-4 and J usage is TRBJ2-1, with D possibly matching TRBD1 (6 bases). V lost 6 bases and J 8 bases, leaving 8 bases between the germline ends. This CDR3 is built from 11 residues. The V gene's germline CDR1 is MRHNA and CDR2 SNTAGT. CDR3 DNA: TGTGCCAGCAGAGAGGGGGATGAGCAGTTCTTC. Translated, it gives CASREGDEQFF.

The CDR3 DNA reads TGTGCCAGCAGTGAAGTGGGAGCCCTCTCTGGGGCCAACGTCCTGACTTTC. It yields the protein CASSEVGALSGANVLTF. The chain recombines TRBV6-1 with TRBJ2-6; perhaps TRBD2 as D (5 bases). V was pared by 1 base and J by 0 bases, with 10 bases between. Looked up from germline, CDR1 is MNHNS and CDR2 is SASEGT. CDR3 length equals 17 residues.

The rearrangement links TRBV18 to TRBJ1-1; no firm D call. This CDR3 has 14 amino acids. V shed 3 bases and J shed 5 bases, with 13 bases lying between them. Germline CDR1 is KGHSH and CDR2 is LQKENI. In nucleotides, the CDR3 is TGTGCCAGCTCACCTAGGTCGACCGGGACTGAAGCTTTCTTT. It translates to CASSPRSTGTEAFF. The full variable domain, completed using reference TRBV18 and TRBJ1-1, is NAGVMQNPRHLVRRRGQEARLRCSPMKGHSHVYWYRQLPEEGLKFMVYLQKENIIDESGMPKERFSAEFPKEGPSILRIQQVVRGDSAAYFCASSPRSTGTEAFFGQGTRLTVV.

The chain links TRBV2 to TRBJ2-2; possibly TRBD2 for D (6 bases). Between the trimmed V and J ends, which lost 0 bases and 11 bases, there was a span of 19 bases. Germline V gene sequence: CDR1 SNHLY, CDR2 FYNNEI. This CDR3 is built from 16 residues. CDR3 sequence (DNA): TGTGCCAGCAGTGAAGCGCGACTAGTTCTGGGTGAAGAGCTGTTTTTT. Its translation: CASSEARLVLGEELFF.

CDR3 DNA: TGTGCCAGCAGTTATGGGGCCGGGGAGCTGTTTTTT. Translating gives CASSYGAGELFF. The chain couples TRBV6-2 or TRBV6-3 to TRBJ2-2, with no clear D. CDR3 length: 12 amino acids. Germline V gene data show CDR1 as MNHEY and CDR2 as SVGEGT. The V gene lost 3 bases and the J gene lost 6 bases, with 5 bases spanning the gap.

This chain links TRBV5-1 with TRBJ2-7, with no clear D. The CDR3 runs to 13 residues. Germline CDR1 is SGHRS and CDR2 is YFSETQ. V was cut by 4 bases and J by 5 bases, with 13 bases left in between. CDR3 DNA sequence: TGCGCCAGCAGCGTAACTGGTCCCCACGAGCAGTACTTC. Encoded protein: CASSVTGPHEQYF.

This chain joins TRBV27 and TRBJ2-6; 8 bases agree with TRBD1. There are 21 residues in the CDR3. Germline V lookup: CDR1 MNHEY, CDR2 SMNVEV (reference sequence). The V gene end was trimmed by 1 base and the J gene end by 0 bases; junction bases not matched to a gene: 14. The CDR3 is CASSLWWTGTVGSSGANVLTF. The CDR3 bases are TGTGCCAGCAGTTTATGGTGGACAGGGACGGTTGGGAGCTCTGGGGCCAACGTCCTGACTTTC.

In nucleotides, the CDR3 is TGCGCCAGCAGCTTGGTTCCCGGGGCTGCGGAGACCCAGTACTTC. Amino acid sequence: CASSLVPGAAETQYF. V usage is TRBV5-1 and J usage is TRBJ2-5; D tentatively fits TRBD1 or TRBD2 (5 bases each). The CDR3 covers 15 residues. Per germline, CDR1 SGHRS and CDR2 YFSETQ. Trimming took off 0 bases at V and 5 bases at J, with 14 bases between the two ends.